This TCR beta chain was sequenced in a study of blood T cell dynamics during melanoma immunotherapy. The time point: week 3, after first cycle of checkpoint inhibitor. Here immunoSEQ multiplex PCR was the method, and the copy in TCRdb shows in-frame clones only, minus some. The data hold approximately 11,000 clones, with about 80% observed a single time. The germline gives CDR1 MNHEY, CDR2 SVGAGI. This CDR3 has 14 amino acids. V lost 4 bases to trimming and J lost 4 bases; unmatched junction nucleotides: 3. Source: blood, taken from a patient treated with checkpoint blockade. V usage is TRBV6-5 and J usage is TRBJ1-2; 10 bases are shared with TRBD1. This sequence originates from a human donor with melanoma. CDR3 amino acids: CASSLTGGFYGYTF. CDR3 coding DNA: TGTGCCAGCAGTTTGACAGGGGGCTTCTATGGCTACACCTTC.